This is a list of T cell receptor beta chains from one sample in a study of blood T cell repertoires in COVID-19. Method: immunoSEQ multiplex PCR; TCRdb's copy keeps in-frame clones and lacks some. Found here are about 140,000 clones, about 87% of them singletons; the top ten hold approximately 2.4%. The sequenced sample was peripheral blood. The receptors derive from a human donor with COVID-19, enrolled during active disease. The donor label of this sample is uncertain. The CDR3 runs from the conserved cysteine through the conserved F or W. D genes are given only for firm matches.

cdr3_aa,cdr3_nt,v_call,j_call,d_call
CASSLAAGVDGYTF,TGTGCCAGCAGCTTAGCGGCAGGGGTCGACGGCTACACCTTC,TRBV7-9,TRBJ1-2,-
CASSVGGALSSGNTIYF,TGTGCCAGCAGCGTAGGCGGGGCGCTTAGTTCTGGAAACACCATATATTTT,TRBV9,TRBJ1-3,-
CASSLEAGNTEAFF,TGTGCCAGCAGCCTGGAGGCGGGGAACACTGAAGCTTTCTTT,TRBV3-1/TRBV3-2,TRBJ1-1,-
CASSAGQADGEKLFF,TGTGCCAGCAGCGCCGGACAGGCCGACGGGGAAAAACTGTTTTTT,TRBV9,TRBJ1-4,TRBD1
CASSLAAGSGKRGEQFF,TGTGCCAGCAGTTTAGCCGCCGGTAGCGGAAAAAGGGGTGAGCAGTTCTTC,TRBV27,TRBJ2-1,-
CASSETSGTGLYEQYF,TGCGCCAGCAGCGAGACTAGCGGTACCGGCCTATACGAGCAGTACTTC,TRBV5-1,TRBJ2-7,TRBD2
CASSLAAAGRGQYF,TGTGCCAGCAGCTTAGCAGCAGCGGGGAGGGGACAGTATTTT,TRBV7-6,TRBJ2-3,TRBD2
CASSRGQLRSPLHF,TGTGCCAGCAGTCGGGGACAGTTGAGATCACCCCTCCACTTT,TRBV27,TRBJ1-6,TRBD1
CASSILDRGGETQYF,TGTGCCAGCAGCATTCTAGACAGGGGGGGAGAGACCCAGTACTTC,TRBV7-3,TRBJ2-5,TRBD1
CASSFTPRGLAVDTQYF,TGTGCCAGCAGCTTCACCCCGCGGGGTCTAGCTGTAGATACGCAGTATTTT,TRBV7-2,TRBJ2-3,-
CASSPPVPPRDYTF,TGTGCCAGCAGCCCTCCGGTTCCCCCCAGGGATTACACCTTC,TRBV3-1/TRBV3-2,TRBJ1-2,-
CASSPGTGATAPLHF,TGTGCCAGCAGCCCCGGGACTGGGGCGACGGCACCCCTCCACTTT,TRBV11-3,TRBJ1-6,-
CASSPGGRDTQYF,TGTGCCAGCAGCCCAGGGGGACGAGATACGCAGTATTTT,TRBV5-4,TRBJ2-3,TRBD1